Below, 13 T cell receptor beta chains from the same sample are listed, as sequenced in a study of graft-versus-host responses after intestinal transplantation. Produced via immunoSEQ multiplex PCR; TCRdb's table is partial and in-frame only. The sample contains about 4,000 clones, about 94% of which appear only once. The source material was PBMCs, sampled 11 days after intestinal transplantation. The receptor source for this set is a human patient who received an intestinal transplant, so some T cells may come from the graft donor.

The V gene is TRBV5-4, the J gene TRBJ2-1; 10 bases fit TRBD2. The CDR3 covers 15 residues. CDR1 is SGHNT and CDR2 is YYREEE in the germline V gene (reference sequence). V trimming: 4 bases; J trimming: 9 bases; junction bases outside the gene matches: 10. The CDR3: CASSQASGRFIEQFF. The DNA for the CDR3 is TGTGCCAGCAGCCAAGCTAGCGGGAGATTTATTGAGCAGTTCTTC.

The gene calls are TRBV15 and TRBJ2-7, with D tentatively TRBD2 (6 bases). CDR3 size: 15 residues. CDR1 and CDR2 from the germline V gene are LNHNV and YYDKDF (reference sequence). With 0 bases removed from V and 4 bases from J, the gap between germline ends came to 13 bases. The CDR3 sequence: CATSRDRLTSYEQYF. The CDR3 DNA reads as TGTGCCACCAGCAGAGATCGGTTGACTAGTTACGAGCAGTACTTC.

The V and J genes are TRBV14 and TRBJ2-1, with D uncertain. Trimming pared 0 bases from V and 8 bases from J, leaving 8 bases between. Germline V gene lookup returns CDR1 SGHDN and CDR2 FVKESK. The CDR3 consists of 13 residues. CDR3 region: CASSQESGYEQFF. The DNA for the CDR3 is TGTGCCAGCAGCCAAGAGTCGGGTTATGAGCAGTTCTTC.

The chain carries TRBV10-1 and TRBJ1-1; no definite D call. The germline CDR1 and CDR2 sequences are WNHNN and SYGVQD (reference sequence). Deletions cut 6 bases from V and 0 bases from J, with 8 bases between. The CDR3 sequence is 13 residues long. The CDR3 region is CASRLGMNTEAFF. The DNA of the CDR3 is TGCGCCAGCAGGTTGGGGATGAACACTGAAGCTTTCTTT.

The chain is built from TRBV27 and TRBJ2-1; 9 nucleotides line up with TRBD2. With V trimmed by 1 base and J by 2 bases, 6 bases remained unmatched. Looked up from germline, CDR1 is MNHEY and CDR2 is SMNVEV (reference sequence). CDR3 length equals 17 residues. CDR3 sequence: CASSLWSSGKAYNEQFF. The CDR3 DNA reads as TGTGCCAGCAGTTTATGGTCTAGCGGGAAGGCCTACAATGAGCAGTTCTTC.

The CDR3 here is CASSSGGARNEQFF. The CDR3 region has the DNA TGTGCCAGCAGCTCCGGGGGGGCTAGGAATGAGCAGTTCTTC. This rearrangement joins TRBV9 to TRBJ2-1, with TRBD2 matching 8 bases. Germline V gene sequence: CDR1 SGDLS, CDR2 YYNGEE. V dropped 4 bases and J dropped 7; count of bases not matched to a gene: 7. The CDR3 runs to 14 residues.

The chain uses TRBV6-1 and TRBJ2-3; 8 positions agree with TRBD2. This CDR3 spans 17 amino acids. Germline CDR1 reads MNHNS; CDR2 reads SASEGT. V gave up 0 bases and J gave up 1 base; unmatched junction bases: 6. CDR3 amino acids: CASSEARLARGTDTQYF. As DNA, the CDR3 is TGTGCCAGCAGTGAAGCCCGACTAGCGCGGGGCACAGATACGCAGTATTTT.

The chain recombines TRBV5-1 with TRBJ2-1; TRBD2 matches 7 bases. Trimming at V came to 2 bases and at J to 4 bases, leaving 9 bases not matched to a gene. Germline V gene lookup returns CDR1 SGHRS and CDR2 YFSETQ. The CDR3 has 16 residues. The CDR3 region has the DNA TGCGCCAGCAGCTTTAAGAGCGGGGCTTCTTACAATGAGCAGTTCTTC. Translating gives CASSFKSGASYNEQFF.

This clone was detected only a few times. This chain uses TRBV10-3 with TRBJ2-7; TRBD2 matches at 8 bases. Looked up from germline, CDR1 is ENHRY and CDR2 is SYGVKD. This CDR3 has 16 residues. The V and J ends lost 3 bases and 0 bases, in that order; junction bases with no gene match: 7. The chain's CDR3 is CAISDPSGRASYEQYF. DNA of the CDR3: TGTGCCATCAGTGACCCCAGCGGGAGAGCCTCCTACGAGCAGTACTTC.

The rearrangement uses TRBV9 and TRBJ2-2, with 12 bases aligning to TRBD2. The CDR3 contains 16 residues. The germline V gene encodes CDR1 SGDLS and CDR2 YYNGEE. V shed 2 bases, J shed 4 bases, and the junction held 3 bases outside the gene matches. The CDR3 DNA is TGTGCCAGCAGCGTGGCGGGACTAGCGGGCACCGGGGAGCTGTTTTTT. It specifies CASSVAGLAGTGELFF. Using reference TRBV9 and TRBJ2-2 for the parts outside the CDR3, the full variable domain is DSGVTQTPKHLITATGQRVTLRCSPRSGDLSVYWYQQSLDQGLQFLIQYYNGEERAKGNILERFSAQQFPDLHSELNLSSLELGDSALYFCASSVAGLAGTGELFFGEGSRLTVL.

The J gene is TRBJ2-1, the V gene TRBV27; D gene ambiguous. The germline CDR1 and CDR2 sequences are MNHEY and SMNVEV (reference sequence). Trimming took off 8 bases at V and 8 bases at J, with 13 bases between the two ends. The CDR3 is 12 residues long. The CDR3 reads CASVSSIHEQFF. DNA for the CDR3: TGTGCCAGCGTTTCGAGTATCCATGAGCAGTTCTTC.

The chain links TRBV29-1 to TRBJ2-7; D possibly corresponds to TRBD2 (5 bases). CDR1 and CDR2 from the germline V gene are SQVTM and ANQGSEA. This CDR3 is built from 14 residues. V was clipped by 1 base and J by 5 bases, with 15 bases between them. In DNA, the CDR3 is TGCAGCGTTGAAGGCTTAGGAGCGGAGGACGAGCAGTACTTC. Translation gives CSVEGLGAEDEQYF.

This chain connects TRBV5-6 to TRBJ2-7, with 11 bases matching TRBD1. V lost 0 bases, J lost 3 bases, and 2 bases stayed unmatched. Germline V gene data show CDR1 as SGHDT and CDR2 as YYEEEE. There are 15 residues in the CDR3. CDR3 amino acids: CASSLVGTGGYEQYF. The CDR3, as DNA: TGTGCCAGCAGCTTGGTCGGGACAGGGGGCTACGAGCAGTACTTC.